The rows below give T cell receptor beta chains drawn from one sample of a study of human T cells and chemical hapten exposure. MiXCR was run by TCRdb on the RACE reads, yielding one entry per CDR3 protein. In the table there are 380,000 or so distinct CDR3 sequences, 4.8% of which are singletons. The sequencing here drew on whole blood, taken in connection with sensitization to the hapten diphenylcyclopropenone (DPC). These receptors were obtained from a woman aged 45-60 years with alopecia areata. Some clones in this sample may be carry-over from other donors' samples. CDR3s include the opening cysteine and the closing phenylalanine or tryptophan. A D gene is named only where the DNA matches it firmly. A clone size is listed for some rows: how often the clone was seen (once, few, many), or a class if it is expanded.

CDR3aa: CASSPPSEETQSF
CDR3nt: TGTGCCAGCTCACCACCATCAGAAGAGACCCAGTCCTTC
abundance: NA
v_gene: TRBV18
d_gene: NA
j_gene: TRBJ2-5

CDR3aa: CASASMQGSNQPQHF
CDR3nt: TGTGCCAGCGCTTCCATGCAGGGAAGCAATCAGCCCCAGCATTTT
abundance: many
v_gene: TRBV7-2
d_gene: NA
j_gene: TRBJ1-5

CDR3aa: CASSEFGSSTTKEGEQYF
CDR3nt: TGTGCCAGCAGTGAATTCGGGTCTTCGACAACTAAGGAGGGGGAGCAGTACTTC
abundance: few
v_gene: TRBV28
d_gene: NA
j_gene: TRBJ2-7

CDR3aa: CASTGGVGQPQHF
CDR3nt: TGCGCCAGCACAGGGGGCGTCGGGCAGCCCCAGCATTTT
abundance: many
v_gene: TRBV5-1
d_gene: TRBD1
j_gene: TRBJ1-5

CDR3aa: CSARGERNTIYF
CDR3nt: TGCAGTGCTAGGGGGGAAAGAAACACCATATATTTT
abundance: many
v_gene: TRBV20-1
d_gene: NA
j_gene: TRBJ1-3

CDR3aa: CSARDRRGGQPQHF
CDR3nt: TGCAGTGCTAGAGATAGGCGGGGGGGTCAGCCCCAGCATTTT
abundance: many
v_gene: TRBV20-1
d_gene: NA
j_gene: TRBJ1-5

CDR3aa: CASSPKVGNTIYF
CDR3nt: TGTGCCAGCAGCCCTAAAGTAGGAAACACCATATATTTT
abundance: NA
v_gene: TRBV7-9
d_gene: NA
j_gene: TRBJ1-3

CDR3aa: CASSPGQGPHEQYF
CDR3nt: TGCGCCAGCAGCCCGGGACAGGGGCCTCACGAGCAGTACTTC
abundance: NA
v_gene: TRBV4-3
d_gene: TRBD1
j_gene: TRBJ2-7

CDR3aa: CASSKWADLNTGELFF
CDR3nt: TGTGCCAGCAGTAAATGGGCCGACCTCAACACCGGGGAGCTGTTTTTT
abundance: NA
v_gene: TRBV12-3/TRBV12-4
d_gene: NA
j_gene: TRBJ2-2

CDR3aa: CASSISNNEQFF
CDR3nt: TGTGCCAGTAGTATATCTAACAATGAGCAGTTCTTC
abundance: few
v_gene: TRBV19
d_gene: NA
j_gene: TRBJ2-1

CDR3aa: CASSPPGGVGNTIYF
CDR3nt: TGTGCCAGCAGTCCGCCGGGGGGTGTTGGAAACACCATATATTTT
abundance: many
v_gene: TRBV6-5
d_gene: NA
j_gene: TRBJ1-3

CDR3aa: CASSKAVYTGGINYGYTF
CDR3nt: TGTGCCAGCAGCAAAGCGGTTTACACAGGGGGCATTAACTATGGCTACACCTTC
abundance: NA
v_gene: TRBV21-1
d_gene: NA
j_gene: TRBJ1-2

CDR3aa: CSVGTGQGIRDTQYF
CDR3nt: TGCAGCGTCGGGACGGGACAGGGGATTCGGGATACGCAGTATTTT
abundance: many
v_gene: TRBV29-1
d_gene: TRBD1
j_gene: TRBJ2-3

CDR3aa: CASSLDAPSNEQFF
CDR3nt: TGTGCCAGCAGCTTAGACGCACCGAGCAATGAGCAGTTCTTC
abundance: NA
v_gene: TRBV7-8
d_gene: NA
j_gene: TRBJ2-1

CDR3aa: CASSFTGPETQYF
CDR3nt: TGTGCCAGCAGCTTTACAGGTCCAGAGACCCAGTACTTC
abundance: many
v_gene: TRBV7-9
d_gene: NA
j_gene: TRBJ2-5

CDR3aa: CASSAQGAYEKLFF
CDR3nt: TGTGCCAGCAGCGCACAGGGGGCCTATGAAAAACTGTTTTTT
abundance: few
v_gene: TRBV9
d_gene: TRBD1
j_gene: TRBJ1-4

CDR3aa: CASSPRTVTDTQYF
CDR3nt: TGCGCCAGCAGCCCCAGGACAGTGACAGATACGCAGTATTTT
abundance: many
v_gene: TRBV5-1
d_gene: NA
j_gene: TRBJ2-3

CDR3aa: CASSVGGGRQPQHF
CDR3nt: TGTGCCAGCAGCGTAGGAGGGGGAAGACAGCCCCAGCATTTT
abundance: many
v_gene: TRBV9
d_gene: NA
j_gene: TRBJ1-5

CDR3aa: CASSSTSSGGSEQYF
CDR3nt: TGTGCCAGCAGCTCTACCTCTAGCGGGGGTTCAGAGCAGTACTTC
abundance: many
v_gene: TRBV7-2
d_gene: TRBD2
j_gene: TRBJ2-7

CDR3aa: CASRFLKHEQFF
CDR3nt: TGTGCCAGCAGATTTTTGAAGCATGAGCAGTTCTTC
abundance: many
v_gene: TRBV28
d_gene: NA
j_gene: TRBJ2-1

CDR3aa: CATSDPGLAGRIEQFF
CDR3nt: TGTGCCACCAGTGACCCGGGACTAGCGGGTCGTATAGAGCAGTTCTTC
abundance: many
v_gene: TRBV24-1
d_gene: TRBD2
j_gene: TRBJ2-1

CDR3aa: CASSSNRGKAYNEQFF
CDR3nt: TGTGCCAGCAGTAGCAACAGGGGAAAGGCCTACAATGAGCAGTTCTTC
abundance: many
v_gene: TRBV25-1
d_gene: TRBD1
j_gene: TRBJ2-1

CDR3aa: CASSSRGGAVSYEQYF
CDR3nt: TGTGCCAGCAGCTCGCGAGGAGGGGCGGTCTCCTACGAGCAGTACTTC
abundance: few
v_gene: TRBV11-2
d_gene: NA
j_gene: TRBJ2-7

CDR3aa: CASSYGLAGVADTQYF
CDR3nt: TGTGCCAGCAGTTACGGACTAGCGGGAGTGGCAGATACGCAGTATTTT
abundance: NA
v_gene: TRBV6-2/TRBV6-3
d_gene: TRBD2
j_gene: TRBJ2-3

CDR3aa: CASSIGQGGYGYTF
CDR3nt: TGTGCCAGCAGCATCGGACAGGGGGGCTATGGCTACACCTTC
abundance: NA
v_gene: TRBV5-6
d_gene: TRBD1
j_gene: TRBJ1-2

CDR3aa: CAISVYRRGKGTEAFF
CDR3nt: TGTGCCATCAGTGTCTACAGACGAGGGAAGGGCACTGAAGCTTTCTTT
abundance: many
v_gene: TRBV10-3
d_gene: NA
j_gene: TRBJ1-1

CDR3aa: CAIGAGTVSSYEQYF
CDR3nt: TGTGCCATCGGCGCCGGGACAGTAAGCTCCTACGAGCAGTACTTC
abundance: many
v_gene: TRBV10-3
d_gene: TRBD1
j_gene: TRBJ2-7

CDR3aa: CASSLYQGVQETQYF
CDR3nt: TGCGCCAGCAGCCTTTACCAGGGGGTTCAAGAGACCCAGTACTTC
abundance: few
v_gene: TRBV4-1
d_gene: TRBD1
j_gene: TRBJ2-5

CDR3aa: CASSSRTLTMEDTQYF
CDR3nt: TGTGCCAGCAGCTCTCGGACCCTAACTATGGAAGATACGCAGTATTTT
abundance: many
v_gene: TRBV28
d_gene: NA
j_gene: TRBJ2-3

CDR3aa: CASSQDSAGEQFF
CDR3nt: TGTGCCAGCAGCCAAGATTCGGCGGGCGAGCAGTTCTTC
abundance: many
v_gene: TRBV3-1
d_gene: NA
j_gene: TRBJ2-1

CDR3aa: CATSDLTAGGREQFF
CDR3nt: TGTGCCACCAGTGATTTGACGGCGGGAGGGCGTGAGCAGTTCTTC
abundance: NA
v_gene: TRBV24-1
d_gene: TRBD2
j_gene: TRBJ2-1

CDR3aa: CASSYQVYGYTF
CDR3nt: TGTGCCAGCAGTTATCAGGTCTATGGCTACACCTTC
abundance: many
v_gene: TRBV28
d_gene: NA
j_gene: TRBJ1-2

CDR3aa: CASSLENNQPQHF
CDR3nt: TGTGCCAGCAGCTTAGAAAACAATCAGCCCCAGCATTTT
abundance: many
v_gene: TRBV7-2
d_gene: NA
j_gene: TRBJ1-5

CDR3aa: CASSLAGTSGGAVVETQYF
CDR3nt: TGTGCCAGCAGCTTAGCCGGGACTAGCGGGGGGGCGGTCGTCGAGACCCAGTACTTC
abundance: many
v_gene: TRBV7-3
d_gene: TRBD2
j_gene: TRBJ2-5

CDR3aa: CASSLRTKAGEAFF
CDR3nt: TGTGCCAGCAGCTTGCGAACAAAAGCCGGTGAAGCTTTCTTT
abundance: many
v_gene: TRBV5-6
d_gene: NA
j_gene: TRBJ1-1

CDR3aa: CASSQGRLGPTGELFF
CDR3nt: TGCGCCAGCAGCCAAGGTCGACTCGGACCCACCGGGGAGCTGTTTTTT
abundance: NA
v_gene: TRBV4-1
d_gene: NA
j_gene: TRBJ2-2

CDR3aa: CASSLGLAGAGYEQYF
CDR3nt: TGTGCCAGCAGCCTGGGACTAGCGGGAGCTGGGTACGAGCAGTACTTC
abundance: many
v_gene: TRBV5-4
d_gene: TRBD2
j_gene: TRBJ2-7

CDR3aa: CASGLTSGSTGELFF
CDR3nt: TGTGCCAGCGGCTTGACTAGCGGGAGTACCGGGGAGCTGTTTTTT
abundance: NA
v_gene: TRBV13
d_gene: TRBD2
j_gene: TRBJ2-2

CDR3aa: CATQMGVGYNSPLHF
CDR3nt: TGTGCCACGCAAATGGGGGTTGGATATAATTCACCCCTCCACTTT
abundance: few
v_gene: TRBV6-5
d_gene: NA
j_gene: TRBJ1-6

CDR3aa: CASSEDLLGSPLHF
CDR3nt: TGTGCCAGCAGTGAAGATCTGTTAGGTTCACCCCTCCACTTT
abundance: many
v_gene: TRBV25-1
d_gene: NA
j_gene: TRBJ1-6

CDR3aa: CASSQIGGANEKLFF
CDR3nt: TGTGCCAGCAGCCAAATTGGGGGCGCGAATGAAAAACTGTTTTTT
abundance: many
v_gene: TRBV14
d_gene: NA
j_gene: TRBJ1-4

CDR3aa: CSVETGKEPDTQYF
CDR3nt: TGCAGCGTTGAGACTGGAAAGGAACCAGATACGCAGTATTTT
abundance: many
v_gene: TRBV29-1
d_gene: NA
j_gene: TRBJ2-3

CDR3aa: CASRDGRNSYNSPLHF
CDR3nt: TGTGCCAGCAGAGACGGACGGAACTCCTATAATTCACCCCTCCACTTT
abundance: NA
v_gene: TRBV2
d_gene: NA
j_gene: TRBJ1-6

CDR3aa: CASSLAHTEAFF
CDR3nt: TGCGCCAGCAGCTTGGCCCACACTGAAGCTTTCTTT
abundance: NA
v_gene: TRBV5-1
d_gene: NA
j_gene: TRBJ1-1

CDR3aa: CATSDLRAGYTGELFF
CDR3nt: TGTGCCACCAGTGATTTGAGGGCCGGCTACACCGGGGAGCTGTTTTTT
abundance: few
v_gene: TRBV24-1
d_gene: NA
j_gene: TRBJ2-2

CDR3aa: CAIGISGGVRTDTQYF
CDR3nt: TGTGCCATCGGGATCAGCGGGGGGGTTAGGACAGATACGCAGTATTTT
abundance: NA
v_gene: TRBV6-6
d_gene: TRBD2
j_gene: TRBJ2-3

CDR3aa: CASSLGGGPGELFF
CDR3nt: TGTGCCAGCAGCTTAGGTGGTGGCCCCGGGGAGCTGTTTTTT
abundance: few
v_gene: TRBV7-2
d_gene: NA
j_gene: TRBJ2-2